The next 17 T cell receptor beta chains were all read from a single sample in a study of PD-1 blockade in mismatch repair-deficient tumors. The method was immunoSEQ multiplex PCR; TCRdb's version includes in-frame clones alone and lacks a portion of them. The top ten hold approximately 2.7% of the sample, which has tens of thousands of clones, 81% seen once. Here the sequenced sample was peripheral blood, taken 12 weeks after starting pembrolizumab. These receptors were obtained from an adult with mismatch repair-deficient cancer.

This clone appeared once. This chain connects TRBV10-3 to TRBJ2-7; 7 positions agree with TRBD2. The CDR3 contains 14 residues. Trimming cost V 6 bases and J 0 bases; bases outside gene matches: 5. CDR1 and CDR2 from the germline V gene are ENHRY and SYGVKD. The CDR3 nucleotides read TGTGCCATCAGGGAGCGGGGCCCCTCCTACGAGCAGTACTTC. Translation gives CAIRERGPSYEQYF.

This rearrangement joins TRBV9 to TRBJ1-1; D gene uncertain. CDR1 is SGDLS and CDR2 is YYNGEE in the germline V gene. V lost 4 bases and J lost 8, with 12 bases in between. The CDR3 has 12 residues. In DNA form, the CDR3 reads TGTGCCAGCAGCCCTCCCGGTCAGGAAGCTTTCTTT. Encoded protein: CASSPPGQEAFF. Variable domain in full (rest from reference TRBV9 and TRBJ1-1): DSGVTQTPKHLITATGQRVTLRCSPRSGDLSVYWYQQSLDQGLQFLIQYYNGEERAKGNILERFSAQQFPDLHSELNLSSLELGDSALYFCASSPPGQEAFFGQGTRLTVV.

The gene calls are TRBV29-1 and TRBJ2-3; D gene uncertain. The CDR3 sequence is 13 residues long. Looked up from germline, CDR1 is SQVTM and CDR2 is ANQGSEA. The ends were cut back, 7 bases at V and 8 bases at J, with 19 bases in the middle. The CDR3 here is CSAGPGSRTTQYF. Written as DNA, the CDR3 is TGCAGCGCCGGACCGGGCTCGAGAACTACGCAGTATTTT.

The rearrangement joins TRBV5-6 to TRBJ2-1; D gene ambiguous. The germline V and J ends were trimmed by 2 bases and 1 base, with 7 bases remaining between them. The CDR3 spans 14 residues. CDR1 and CDR2 from the germline V gene are SGHDT and YYEEEE. The CDR3 loop is CASSFTGSYNEQFF. The CDR3 DNA reads TGTGCCAGCAGCTTTACTGGGTCCTACAATGAGCAGTTCTTC.

The sample holds one count of this clone. The rearrangement links TRBV6-5 to TRBJ1-2; weak D call: TRBD1 (5 bases). This CDR3 is built from 11 residues. The germline CDR1 and CDR2 sequences are MNHEY and SVGAGI. The V and J ends lost 6 bases and 7 bases respectively, with 9 bases between them. The CDR3 protein is CASRGGAGYTF. For the CDR3, the DNA is TGTGCCAGCAGGGGGGGTGCTGGCTACACCTTC.

This clone was seen a few times. The chain links TRBV11-2 to TRBJ1-2, with D perhaps matching TRBD1 (6 bases). The germline gives CDR1 SGHAT, CDR2 FQNNGV. The CDR3 runs to 17 residues. V lost 0 bases, J lost 5 bases, and 19 bases lay in between. CDR3 DNA sequence: TGTGCCAGCAGCTTAGATCATCTGGGGGGCTCGTTTTATGGCTACACCTTC. Amino acids: CASSLDHLGGSFYGYTF.

This CDR3 is CAWSPGQGGQYF. CDR3 DNA sequence: TGTGCCTGGAGTCCGGGACAGGGAGGACAGTACTTC. The chain uses TRBV30 and TRBJ2-7; the match to TRBD1 covers 9 bases. This CDR3 is built from 12 residues. The trim removed 2 bases at V and 10 bases at J, leaving 6 bases unmatched. Germline CDR1 reads GTSNPN; CDR2 reads SVGIG (reference sequence).

The J gene is TRBJ1-3, the V gene TRBV4-1, with 7 bases that match TRBD1. The CDR3 spans 16 residues. Germline V CDR1 and CDR2: MGHRA, YSYEKL. Trimming took 5 bases from V and 0 from J; bases not matched to a gene: 7. As DNA, the CDR3 is TGCGCCAGCAGCGTCGTACAGGGGTTCTCTGGAAACACCATATATTTT. Protein: CASSVVQGFSGNTIYF.

The chain joins TRBV21-1 to TRBJ2-3; the listed D gene, TRBD2, was not tested against the DNA. TRBV21-1 is a pseudogene segment. CDR3 length equals 18 residues. The chain's CDR3 is CASSKTSGRFPPADTQYF. CDR3 DNA sequence: TGTGCCAGCAGCAAAACTAGCGGGAGGTTCCCCCCCGCAGATACGCAGTATTTT.

The chain uses TRBV7-2 and TRBJ2-7; 8 bases agree with TRBD1. Unmatched junction bases numbered 6, after V lost 5 bases and J lost 3 bases. Germline V gene lookup returns CDR1 SGHTA and CDR2 FQGNSA. This CDR3 contains 14 residues. The CDR3 nucleotides read TGTGCCAGCAGCCTCGGGACAGGATACTACGAGCAGTACTTC. Its protein is CASSLGTGYYEQYF.

This sequence joins TRBV30 and TRBJ1-3, with 7 bases identical to TRBD1. CDR3 size: 14 residues. CDR1 is GTSNPN and CDR2 is SVGIG in the germline V gene (reference sequence). J lost 2 bases, V lost 1 base, and 2 bases had no gene match. The CDR3 DNA is TGTGCCTGGAGTGCCGGGACAGCTGGAAACACCATATATTTT. Protein product: CAWSAGTAGNTIYF.

The V gene is TRBV2, the J gene TRBJ2-2, with 9 bases that match TRBD2. The ends lost 7 bases at V and 6 bases at J; junction bases unmatched: 9. This CDR3 is 15 amino acids long. Germline V gives CDR1 SNHLY, CDR2 FYNNEI. CDR3 protein: CASKGAGGPAGELFF. The CDR3 nucleotides read TGTGCCAGCAAAGGGGCGGGAGGGCCGGCCGGGGAGCTGTTTTTT.

CDR3 nucleotide sequence: TGTGCCAGCTCCTACACAAGGGAACCAGGGACTGAAGCTTTCTTT. As protein: CASSYTREPGTEAFF. This chain uses TRBV6-6 with TRBJ1-1; D is perhaps TRBD1 (5 bases). CDR1 and CDR2 from the germline V gene are MNHNY and SVGAGI (reference sequence). V was pared by 8 bases and J by 5 bases, with 21 bases between. This CDR3 comprises 15 residues.

This chain uses TRBV19 with TRBJ1-4, with 11 bases fitting TRBD1. V lost 6 bases, J lost 6 bases, and 9 bases stayed unmatched. Germline V gives CDR1 LNHDA, CDR2 SQIVND (reference sequence). This CDR3 contains 16 residues. CDR3 DNA: TGTGCCAGTAGCCGAATCCCGGGACAGGGGGATGAAAAACTGTTTTTT. Translated: CASSRIPGQGDEKLFF.

This chain's CDR3 is CASRRTGEIEAFF. The CDR3 nucleotides read TGTGCCAGCAGACGGACAGGGGAGATAGAAGCTTTCTTT. The chain is built from TRBV6-1 and TRBJ1-1; 9 bases align to TRBD1. Germline V gene lookup returns CDR1 MNHNS and CDR2 SASEGT. This CDR3 contains 13 residues. V was pared by 6 bases and J by 8 bases, with 7 bases of the junction left unmatched.

The J gene is TRBJ1-2, the V gene TRBV7-6, with D possibly being TRBD1 (5 bases). The CDR3 runs 14 residues. Germline CDR1 reads SGHVS; CDR2 reads FNYEAQ. Trimming pared 0 bases from V and 3 bases from J, leaving 8 bases between. The CDR3 DNA reads as TGTGCCAGCAGCTTAGCGCAGGGTTACTATGGCTACACCTTC. Residues: CASSLAQGYYGYTF.

This clone qualifies as medium-sized. The chain combines TRBV6-4 with TRBJ2-7; D remains unclear. CDR3 length equals 13 residues. The V gene's germline CDR1 is MRHNA and CDR2 SNTAGT. V lost 7 bases, J lost 0 bases, and 10 bases lay in between. The CDR3 DNA reads as TGTGCCAGCACCCCGGGCAGCTCCTACGAGCAGTACTTC. Protein sequence: CASTPGSSYEQYF.